The entry below describes one TCR beta chain. What it recognizes is unknown. This sample is drawn from a study of a mutant IDH1 vaccine in newly diagnosed glioma. The overall study: An approximately 62% male, approximately 38% female split and a mean age of around 41 years characterized treated patients. The study, taken as a whole, reports: Patients mounted vaccine-induced immune responses in 93.3% of cases. Variations in leading peripheral T cell clonotypes appeared to have no connection with pseudoprogression.

Specified time point: week 23, last vaccination. What each vaccine dose contained was 300 ug of mutant IDH1 20-mer peptide, accompanied by topical imiquimod. Donor diagnoses consisted of new WHO grade 3 or 4 IDH1-mutant, ATRX-lost astrocytomas. The table came from immunoSEQ multiplex PCR; TCRdb's copy has only in-frame clones and leaves some out. The table records roughly 74,000 clones, 85% of them present only once. The germline V gene encodes CDR1 SNHLY and CDR2 FYNNEI. The CDR3 totals 10 residues. The germline V and J ends were trimmed by 8 bases and 8 bases, with 9 bases remaining between them. Sequencing was performed on PBMCs, taken from a glioma patient whose treatment included an IDH1 peptide vaccine. The chain recombines TRBV2 with TRBJ1-2, with no clear D. The TCR originated in a man aged 25-45 years with glioma. Some clones in this sample may be carry-over from other donors' samples. The CDR3 loop reads CASAVGGYTF. The DNA of the CDR3 is TGTGCCAGCGCTGTGGGGGGCTACACCTTC.